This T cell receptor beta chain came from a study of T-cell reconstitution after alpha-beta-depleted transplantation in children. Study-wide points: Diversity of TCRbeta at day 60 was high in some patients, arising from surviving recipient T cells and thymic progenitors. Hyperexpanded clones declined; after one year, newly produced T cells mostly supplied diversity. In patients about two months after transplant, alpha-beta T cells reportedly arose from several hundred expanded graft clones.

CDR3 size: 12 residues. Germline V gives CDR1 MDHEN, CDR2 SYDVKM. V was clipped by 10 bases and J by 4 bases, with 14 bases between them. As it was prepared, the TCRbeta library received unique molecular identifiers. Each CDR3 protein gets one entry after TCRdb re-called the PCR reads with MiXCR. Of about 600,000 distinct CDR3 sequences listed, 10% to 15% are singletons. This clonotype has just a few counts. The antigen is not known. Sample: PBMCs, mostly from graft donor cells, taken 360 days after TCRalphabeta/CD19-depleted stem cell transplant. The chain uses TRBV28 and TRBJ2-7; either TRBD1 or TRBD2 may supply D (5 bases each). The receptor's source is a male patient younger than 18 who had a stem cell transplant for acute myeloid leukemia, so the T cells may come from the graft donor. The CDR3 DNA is TGTGCCATCCTGGGGGACGCTTACGAGCAGTACTTC. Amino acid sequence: CAILGDAYEQYF.